Here is one T cell receptor (beta chain) with its context. As yet, its antigen is unknown. This entry comes from a study of cytomegalovirus exposure and HLA in healthy donors. Points from the study as a whole: Follow-up analysis seemed to connect common viral pathogens with several of the most significant clusters identified. HLA alleles were associated with 15,000 to 20,000 TCR beta sequences in a later analysis at 0.05 false discovery rate. The only immune exposure information that was available was CMV serostatus. Relative to equally common others, HLA-associated TCR beta chains showed greater clonal expansion in a later analysis.

It was with 60 Vbeta and 13 Jbeta primers that the PCR ran. Clones were sequenced by immunoSEQ multiplex PCR, and TCRdb holds only the in-frame ones, with some missing. This repertoire shows under 200,000 clones, more than 65% found once; its top ten account for around 6%. This receptor was identified in a man aged 50-60 years in good health and CMV-seropositive. Material: PBMCs.

The DNA of the CDR3 is TGTGCCTGGAGTGTCATAGCCGGGACTAGCGGGAGCCGGCCCTCCTACAATGAGCAGTTCTTC. It translates to CAWSVIAGTSGSRPSYNEQFF. The chain combines TRBV30 with TRBJ2-1, with TRBD2 matching 14 bases. The CDR3 is made up of 21 amino acids. The J segment lost 0 bases and the V segment lost 0 bases, leaving 13 bases of the junction unmatched. The germline gives CDR1 GTSNPN, CDR2 SVGIG (reference sequence). The variable domain in full, completed from reference TRBV30 and TRBJ2-1, reads SQTIHQWPATLVQPVGSPLSLECTVEGTSNPNLYWYRQAAGRGLQLLFYSVGIGQISSEVPQNLSASRPQDRQFILSSKKLLLSDSGFYLCAWSVIAGTSGSRPSYNEQFFGPGTRLTVL.